The sequence of this T cell receptor beta chain was determined in a study of T cell responses to AZD1222 COVID-19 vaccine. Study results and caveats: Spike-wide vaccine-associated CD4 TCRs dominated at 160-218 and 743-854. The study reported that nearly half of spike-specific TCRs target unmutated variant regions.

CDR3 length equals 13 residues. Germline assignment: CDR1 MDHEN and CDR2 SYDVKM. V lost 3 bases to trimming and J lost 2 bases, with 7 bases between them. Produced via immunoSEQ multiplex PCR; TCRdb's table is partial and in-frame only. This table has some 150,000 clones, around nine tenths appearing once. On this clone: What it recognizes is unknown.

The origin of this receptor is an adult who received the AZD1222 COVID-19 vaccine. The rearrangement joins TRBV28 to TRBJ2-5; D gene uncertain. The sample in question was peripheral blood, obtained 28 days after the second AZD1222 dose. CDR3: CASSFWAQETQYF. The CDR3 nucleotides read TGTGCCAGCAGTTTTTGGGCACAAGAGACCCAGTACTTC.